This TCR beta chain was recorded in a study of early T cells in non-severe SARS-CoV-2 infection. Individual cDNA molecules each received unique molecular identifiers attached to them. Each CDR3 protein gets one entry after TCRdb re-called the 5' RACE reads with MiXCR. The top ten clones hold 9.3% of a sample with about 59,000 distinct CDR3 sequences, 13% of them seen once. Remarks on this clonotype: The antigen is unknown.

Study-wide results and caveats: The matching step, a VDJdb search, favored anti-spike CD8 responses and missed private and CD4 specificities.

This CDR3 spans 16 amino acids. Between the trimmed V and J ends, which lost 2 bases and 7 bases, there was a span of 21 bases. From germline, CDR1 is MNHEY and CDR2 SVGAGI. The sequencing here drew on whole blood, taken at baseline. This sequence was found in an adult who was a healthcare worker with PCR-confirmed SARS-CoV-2 infection or an uninfected control (not recorded which). This chain uses TRBV6-5 with TRBJ2-7; D assignment may be TRBD1 or TRBD2 (5 bases each). CDR3 nucleotide sequence: TGTGCCAGCAGTTACCGAGCGGCAGGGAGTCTCCCGGAGCAGTACTTC. It translates to CASSYRAAGSLPEQYF.